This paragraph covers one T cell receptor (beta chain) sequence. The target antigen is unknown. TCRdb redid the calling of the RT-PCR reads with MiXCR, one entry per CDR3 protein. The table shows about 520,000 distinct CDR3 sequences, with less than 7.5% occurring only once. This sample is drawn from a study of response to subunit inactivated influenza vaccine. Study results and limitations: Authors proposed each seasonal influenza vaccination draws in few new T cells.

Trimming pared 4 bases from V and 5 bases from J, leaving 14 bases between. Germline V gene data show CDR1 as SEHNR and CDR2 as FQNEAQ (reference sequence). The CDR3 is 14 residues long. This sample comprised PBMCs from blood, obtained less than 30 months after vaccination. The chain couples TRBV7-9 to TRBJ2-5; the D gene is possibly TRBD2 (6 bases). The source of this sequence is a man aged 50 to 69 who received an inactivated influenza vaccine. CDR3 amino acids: CASSSLAPGETQYF. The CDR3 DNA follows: TGTGCCAGCAGCTCTCTAGCGCCAGGGGAGACCCAGTACTTC.